Listed here are 19 T cell receptor beta chains from one sample, sequenced in a study of blood T cell repertoires in COVID-19. Profiling relied on immunoSEQ multiplex PCR, and the TCRdb table lists in-frame clones only, not all of them. The data hold roughly 400,000 clones, with 80% to 90% observed a single time. Input material: PBMCs or T cells enriched from blood (not recorded which). These receptors were taken from a young man who had recovered from COVID-19.

V usage is TRBV23-1 and J usage is TRBJ2-3; TRBD2 matches at 9 bases. TRBV23-1 is given ORF status, its function remaining uncertain. This CDR3 is 16 amino acids long. The ends lost 2 bases at V and 0 bases at J; junction bases unmatched: 3. The CDR3 DNA reads TGCGCCAGCAGTCAAAGACTAGCGGCTAGCACAGATACGCAGTATTTT. This sequence encodes CASSQRLAASTDTQYF.

This chain connects TRBV14 to TRBJ2-2, with D perhaps TRBD1 (5 bases). V shed 3 bases and J shed 2 bases, with 13 bases lying between them. The CDR3 is 16 amino acids. Germline assignment: CDR1 SGHDN and CDR2 FVKESK. The CDR3 DNA reads TGTGCCAGCAGCCAGAACCACAGGATTAACACCGGGGAGCTGTTTTTT. This translates into CASSQNHRINTGELFF.

The chain is built from TRBV4-2 and TRBJ2-5, with D possibly being TRBD2 (5 bases). The V gene lost 2 bases and the J gene lost 5 bases, with 15 bases spanning the gap. Germline V lookup: CDR1 LGHNA, CDR2 YNFKEQ. CDR3 length: 15 residues. CDR3 sequence (DNA): TGTGCCAGCAGCCAAAGCCGGGATCGTTCTGAGACCCAGTACTTC. Translating gives CASSQSRDRSETQYF.

V usage is TRBV3-1 (or the pseudogene TRBV3-2) and J usage is TRBJ2-3; TRBD2 aligns across 9 bases. The CDR3 spans 15 residues. Germline CDR1 is LGHDT and CDR2 is YNNKEL (reference sequence). Trimming cost V 4 bases and J 5 bases; bases outside gene matches: 7. CDR3 DNA: TGTGCCAGCAGCCTCTTTAGCGGGAGAAAAGATACGCAGTATTTT. Its protein is CASSLFSGRKDTQYF.

This clone was found once. The rearrangement joins TRBV5-4 to TRBJ2-5, with 8 bases fitting TRBD2. V shed 4 bases and J 1 base; nucleotides not matched to a gene: 3. Germline values: CDR1 SGHNT, CDR2 YYREEE (reference sequence). The CDR3 sequence is 14 residues long. The CDR3 here is CASSSSGTQETQYF. CDR3 DNA sequence: TGTGCCAGCAGCAGTAGCGGGACCCAAGAGACCCAGTACTTC.

The V call is TRBV5-1, the J call TRBJ2-7, with 8 positions matching TRBD2. CDR3 length equals 14 residues. Germline CDR1 is SGHRS and CDR2 is YFSETQ. V lost 4 bases, J lost 3 bases, and 6 bases stayed unmatched. This chain's CDR3 is CASSDVAGSYEQYF. The CDR3 nucleotides are TGCGCCAGCAGCGACGTAGCGGGAAGCTACGAGCAGTACTTC.

The chain uses TRBV27 and TRBJ2-7; D not resolved. The germline CDR1 and CDR2 sequences are MNHEY and SMNVEV (reference sequence). The CDR3 covers 13 residues. Trimming left V 5 bases short and J 0 bases short, with 8 bases between. Here the CDR3 reads CASSSYSSYEQYF. The CDR3 DNA is TGTGCCAGCAGTAGTTACAGCTCCTACGAGCAGTACTTC.

This chain connects TRBV2 to TRBJ2-7, with D possibly matching TRBD2 (6 bases). In germline, CDR1 is SNHLY, CDR2 FYNNEI. This CDR3 has 14 amino acids. With 6 bases removed from V and 6 bases from J, the gap between germline ends came to 18 bases. The CDR3 is CASRKGGPRGEQYF. The CDR3 nucleotides read TGTGCCAGCAGAAAAGGAGGGCCACGGGGCGAGCAGTACTTC.

The gene calls are TRBV9 and TRBJ2-6; the D gene is possibly TRBD1 (5 bases). CDR1 and CDR2 (germline): SGDLS, YYNGEE. V shed 4 bases and J shed 0 bases, with 17 bases lying between them. CDR3 size: 18 residues. The CDR3 spells CASSQWPWGSSGANVLTF. The CDR3, as DNA: TGTGCCAGCAGCCAGTGGCCCTGGGGCTCCTCTGGGGCCAACGTCCTGACTTTC.

The rearrangement joins TRBV4-1 to TRBJ1-2; TRBD1 matches at 11 bases. This CDR3 contains 15 residues. Germline CDR1 reads MGHRA; CDR2 reads YSYEKL. The junction had 5 bases not matched to a gene; V was cut back by 3 bases and J by 5 bases. The CDR3 is CASSHRGQGAYGYTF. Here the CDR3 DNA reads TGCGCCAGCAGCCACCGTGGACAGGGGGCGTATGGCTACACCTTC.

The chain combines TRBV9 with TRBJ1-4; D not certain. V was pared by 4 bases and J by 8 bases, with 12 bases between. The CDR3 sequence is 13 residues long. Per the germline V gene, CDR1 is SGDLS and CDR2 is YYNGEE. The CDR3 loop reads CASSFGIGEKLFF. The DNA for the CDR3 is TGTGCCAGCAGCTTCGGGATCGGCGAAAAACTGTTTTTT.

This chain uses TRBV30 with TRBJ2-2; the D is unclear. This CDR3 has 11 amino acids. Per the germline V gene, CDR1 is GTSNPN and CDR2 is SVGIG (reference sequence). The germline V and J ends were trimmed by 3 bases and 6 bases, with 5 bases remaining between them. The CDR3 region has the DNA TGTGCCTGGAGCCCATCCGGGGAGCTGTTTTTT. Translation: CAWSPSGELFF.

The chain uses TRBV10-3 and TRBJ1-1, with TRBD1 matching over 7 bases. Germline assignment: CDR1 ENHRY and CDR2 SYGVKD. Trimming took 10 bases from V and 1 from J; bases not matched to a gene: 6. The CDR3 contains 13 residues. Written as DNA, the CDR3 is TGTGCCACCCGGGACAGTTCGAACACTGAAGCTTTCTTT. Translation gives CATRDSSNTEAFF.

This rearrangement joins TRBV6-5 to TRBJ1-2; 8 bases are shared with TRBD1. Germline CDR1 reads MNHEY; CDR2 reads SVGAGI. There are 14 residues in the CDR3. V gave up 4 bases and J gave up 7 bases; unmatched junction bases: 8. CDR3 sequence reads: CASSSPQGAVGYTF. CDR3 nucleotide sequence: TGTGCCAGCAGTTCCCCTCAGGGGGCGGTTGGCTACACCTTC.

J is TRBJ1-4 and V is TRBV18; 7 bases are a match to TRBD1. The CDR3 spans 14 residues. In germline, CDR1 is KGHSH, CDR2 LQKENI. V lost 6 bases and J lost 7; bases outside the gene matches: 8. CDR3 amino acids: CASSLTGEGEKLFF. In DNA form, the CDR3 reads TGTGCCAGCTCTCTCACAGGGGAAGGTGAAAAACTGTTTTTT. Combining the CDR3 with reference TRBV18 and TRBJ1-4 gives the whole variable domain NAGVMQNPRHLVRRRGQEARLRCSPMKGHSHVYWYRQLPEEGLKFMVYLQKENIIDESGMPKERFSAEFPKEGPSILRIQQVVRGDSAAYFCASSLTGEGEKLFFGSGTQLSVL.

In regard to this clone: At one end, the junction sequence differs from germline, possibly due to a read error. The chain joins TRBV5-1 to TRBJ1-2, with 9 bases fitting TRBD1. Germline-derived CDR1 and CDR2 are SGHRS and YFSETQ. The length of the CDR3 is 14 residues. Here the CDR3 DNA reads TGCGCCAGCAGATTGGGACAGGGCGACTATGGCTACACCTTC. It codes for CASRLGQGDYGYTF.

As DNA, the CDR3 is TGTGCCAGCACCCTCTCCTACGAGCAGTACTTC. Its translation: CASTLSYEQYF. This sequence joins TRBV12-3 or TRBV12-4 and TRBJ2-7; D is ambiguous. Between the trimmed V and J ends, which lost 7 bases and 0 bases, there was a span of 4 bases. The CDR3 sequence is 11 residues long.

The chain has TRBV9 and TRBJ2-5; D uncertain. Per the germline V gene, CDR1 is SGDLS and CDR2 is YYNGEE. The CDR3 contains 14 residues. V shed 0 bases and J shed 5 bases, with 11 bases lying between them. The CDR3 here is CASSVGFLRETQYF. The DNA for the CDR3 is TGTGCCAGCAGCGTAGGTTTCCTCCGGGAGACCCAGTACTTC.

The V call is TRBV11-2, the J call TRBJ1-5; tentative D call: TRBD1 (5 bases). The CDR3 runs to 15 residues. The germline V and J ends were trimmed by 0 bases and 7 bases, with 13 bases remaining between them. Germline CDR1 reads SGHAT; CDR2 reads FQNNGV. DNA for the CDR3: TGTGCCAGCAGCTTAGATTTTGGGGCTGGCCAGCCCCAGCATTTT. Protein sequence: CASSLDFGAGQPQHF.